The TCR beta chain under discussion was sequenced for a study of control samples from healthy donors and cancer patients. The table came from immunoSEQ multiplex PCR; TCRdb's copy has only in-frame clones and leaves some out. The data contain approximately 71,000 clones, roughly 90% of them singletons. The CDR3 extends over 13 amino acids. Germline V gene sequence: CDR1 SGHRS, CDR2 YFSETQ. V lost 0 bases to trimming and J lost 8 bases, with 9 bases between them. This clone has more than one count but fewer than ten. The receptor comes from a man aged 55 to 70 with lung cancer. The specimen was PBMCs. This sequence joins TRBV5-1 and TRBJ2-1; D is unresolved. Here the CDR3 reads CASSLGIEDEQFF. The CDR3 bases are TGCGCCAGCAGCTTGGGAATTGAGGATGAGCAGTTCTTC.